This entry features one T cell receptor (beta chain) sequence. The antigen remains unidentified. This entry comes from a study of response to subunit inactivated influenza vaccine. The study's findings and limits: A suggestion made by the authors is that each seasonal influenza vaccination recruits few new T cells.

A single record per CDR3 protein comes from TCRdb applying MiXCR to the RT-PCR reads. The data contain a few hundred thousand distinct CDR3 sequences, 22% of them singletons. V lost 0 bases, J lost 5 bases, and 13 bases lay in between. Germline V gene data show CDR1 as SGHAT and CDR2 as FQNNGV. CDR3 size: 16 residues. This sequence was found in a man between 50 and 70 years old who received an inactivated influenza vaccine. The specimen was PBMCs from blood, collected approximately 20 months after vaccination. This chain joins TRBV11-2 and TRBJ1-4; D call uncertain. This CDR3 reads CASSLDTGSRNEKLFF. The CDR3 nucleotides are TGTGCCAGCAGCTTAGATACCGGGTCCCGAAATGAAAAACTGTTTTTT. Based on the CDR3 plus reference TRBV11-2 and TRBJ1-4, the full variable domain is EAGVAQSPRYKIIEKRQSVAFWCNPISGHATLYWYQQILGQGPKLLIQFQNNGVVDDSQLPKDRFSAERLKGVDSTLKIQPAKLEDSAVYLCASSLDTGSRNEKLFFGSGTQLSVL.